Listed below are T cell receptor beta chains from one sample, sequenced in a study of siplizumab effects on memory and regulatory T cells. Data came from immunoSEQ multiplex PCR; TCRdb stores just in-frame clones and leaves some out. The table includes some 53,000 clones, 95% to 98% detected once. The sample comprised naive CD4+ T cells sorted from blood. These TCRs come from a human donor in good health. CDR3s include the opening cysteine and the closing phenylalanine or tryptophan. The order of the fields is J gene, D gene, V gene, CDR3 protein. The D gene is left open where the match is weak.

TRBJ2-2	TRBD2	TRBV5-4	CASSSRGTSGIKNTGELFF
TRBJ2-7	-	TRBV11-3	CASNLFAGGGEQYF
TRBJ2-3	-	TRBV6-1	CASSDFGHSTDTQYF
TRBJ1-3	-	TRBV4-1	CASSQLGNTIYF
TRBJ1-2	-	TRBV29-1	CSVDRDYGYTF
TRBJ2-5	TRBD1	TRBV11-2	CASSRTGEVETQYF
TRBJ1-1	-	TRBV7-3	CASSLRPGLLAEAFF
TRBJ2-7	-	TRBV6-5	CASSYGPTAEQYF
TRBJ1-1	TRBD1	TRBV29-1	CSVEGTGQRAFF
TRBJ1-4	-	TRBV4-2	CASSQAGARTNEKLFF
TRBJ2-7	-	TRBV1	CTSSQARDQIYEQYF
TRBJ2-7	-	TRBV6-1	CASSRRIGGSYEQYF
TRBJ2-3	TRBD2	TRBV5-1	CASSNPGGLAGGPGGTDTQYF
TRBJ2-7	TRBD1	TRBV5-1	CASSGGQGVSYEQYF
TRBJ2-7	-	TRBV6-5	CASSQGDVVYEQYF
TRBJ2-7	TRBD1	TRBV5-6	CASSGGQGYEQYF
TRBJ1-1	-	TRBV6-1	CASSEQNRGTEAFF
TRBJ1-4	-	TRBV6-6	CASRGNEKLFF
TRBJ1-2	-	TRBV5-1	CASSLVLGHPTNGYTF
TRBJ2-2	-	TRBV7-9	CARQGTANTGELFF
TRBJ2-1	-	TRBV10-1	CASSESIVSYNEQFF
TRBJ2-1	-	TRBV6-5	CASSYFSLPYNEQFF
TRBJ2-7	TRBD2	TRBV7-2	CASSVASGTYEQYF
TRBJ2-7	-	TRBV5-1	CASSRDTGFLYEQYF
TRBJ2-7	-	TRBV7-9	CASSSPGKTYEQYF
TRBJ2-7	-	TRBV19	CASSTTRIYEQYF
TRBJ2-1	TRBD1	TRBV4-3	CASSHTDRGNEQFF
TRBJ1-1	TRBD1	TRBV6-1	CASSRRDSLNTEAFF
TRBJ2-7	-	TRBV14	CASSQGTRVIYEQYF
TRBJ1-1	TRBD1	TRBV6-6	CASRRDRGGTEAFF
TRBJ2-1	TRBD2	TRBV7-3	CASSSSGTSGSRYYNEQFF
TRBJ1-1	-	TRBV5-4	CASSIPGVGEAFF
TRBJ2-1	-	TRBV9	CASSVWGFNEQFF
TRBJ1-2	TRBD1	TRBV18	CASSLGQGAQGYGYTF
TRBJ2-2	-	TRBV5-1	CASKPRGDLVAGELFF
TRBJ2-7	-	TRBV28	CASSKTGLSYEQYF
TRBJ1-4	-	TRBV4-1	CASSQDSGGGQGEKLFF
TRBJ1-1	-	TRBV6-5	CASSREWYTEAFF
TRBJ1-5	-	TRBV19	CASKLGQQSNQPQHF
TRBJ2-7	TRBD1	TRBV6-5	CASSPDRKFYEQYF
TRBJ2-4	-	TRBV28	CASSLGTEIAKNIQYF
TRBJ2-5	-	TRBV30	CAWSVDSGETQYF
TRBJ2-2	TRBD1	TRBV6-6	CASRTGTNTGELFF
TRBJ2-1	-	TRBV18	CASSPDTEQFF
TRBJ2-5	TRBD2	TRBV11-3	CASSSGTSGSSETQYF
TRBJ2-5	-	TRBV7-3	CASSLSPAPGETQYF
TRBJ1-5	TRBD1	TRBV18	CASSVSTGVSNQPQHF
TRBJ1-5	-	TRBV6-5	CASTRDSNQPQHF
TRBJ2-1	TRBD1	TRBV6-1	CASSEGAPSYNEQFF
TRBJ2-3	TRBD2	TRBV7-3	CASSLSGSRTDTQYF
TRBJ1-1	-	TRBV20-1	CSAIRDTEAFF
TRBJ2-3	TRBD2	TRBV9	CASSDGTSGSDTQYF
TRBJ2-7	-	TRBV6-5	CASSYSTSYEQYF
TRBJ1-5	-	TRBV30	CAWSVDPRNQPQHF
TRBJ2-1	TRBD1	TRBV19	CASLQGGPYNEQFF
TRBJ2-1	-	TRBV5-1	CASSLGVSEQFF
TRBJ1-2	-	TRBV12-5	CASGSDGTDLIGYTF
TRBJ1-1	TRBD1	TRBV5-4	CASSLNRGRKIYAEAFF
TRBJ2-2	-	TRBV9	CASSVVPGELFF